The sequence of this TCR beta chain was determined in a study of beta chain features in type 1 diabetes. The sequenced template was cDNA made from the entire isolated RNA. Sequenced by immunoSEQ multiplex PCR; TCRdb stores in-frame clones only, minus some. In the table there are under 300,000 clones, about 11% of which are singletons. General observations from the study: For Type 1 diabetes patients, all four CD4+ subsets carried TCRB CDR3s that were moderately but significantly shorter.

This CDR3 has 12 amino acids. The germline CDR1 and CDR2 sequences are SSHAT and FNYEAQ (reference sequence). This clone was counted a few times. Its target is unknown. Sequence at one end of the junction differs from germline and may be a read error. The sample consisted of naive CD4+ T cells from blood. The chain links TRBV7-7 to TRBJ2-7, with a tentative D call TRBD2 (6 bases). The sequence was collected from a man aged 30 to 45 with type 1 diabetes. CDR3 region: CASSPGGYEQYF. CDR3 coding DNA: TGTGCTAGCAGCCCCGGGGGTTACGAGCAGTACTTC.